Listed here are 25 T cell receptor beta chains from one sample, sequenced in a study of spatial heterogeneity in lung cancer. TCRdb passed the 5' RACE reads through MiXCR, listing each CDR3 protein once. The sample lists 2,900 or so distinct CDR3 sequences; 5.5% were seen once. Specified time point: sample taken at primary tumor resection. Overall study results and limits: In tumors, expanded intratumoral alpha and beta TCR counts tracked mutation counts.

What these receptors recognize is not known. Sequenced material: lung tumor tissue, taken at surgery. These receptors all come from a male donor with early-stage non-small cell lung cancer.

In its sample, this clonotype was seen many times. The chain carries TRBV7-9 and TRBJ2-5; D is possibly TRBD1 or TRBD2 (6 bases each). The ends were cut back, 5 bases at V and 4 bases at J, with 11 bases in the middle. The CDR3 contains 13 residues. Germline V gene data show CDR1 as SEHNR and CDR2 as FQNEAQ (reference sequence). CDR3 in DNA: TGTGCCAGCAGCGAACAGGGAGGAGAGACCCAGTACTTC. It codes for CASSEQGGETQYF.

This clonotype has a count of ten or more. This chain uses TRBV28 with TRBJ1-5; 9 positions match TRBD1. This CDR3 has 14 residues. J was trimmed by 4 bases and V by 7 bases; bases with no gene match: 5. Germline lookup yields CDR1 MDHEN and CDR2 SYDVKM. The CDR3 spells CASTPTGGNQPQHF. Here the CDR3 DNA reads TGTGCCAGCACCCCGACAGGGGGGAATCAGCCCCAGCATTTT.

This clonotype is deemed medium-sized (0.01 to 0.1%). J is TRBJ2-1 and V is TRBV20-1, with 7 bases matching TRBD1. The junction had 5 bases not matched to a gene; V was cut back by 2 bases and J by 10 bases. Looked up from germline, CDR1 is DFQATT and CDR2 is SNEGSKA (reference sequence). This CDR3 has 12 amino acids. The CDR3 sequence: CSARTDRDEQFF. The CDR3 DNA reads as TGCAGTGCTAGAACCGACAGGGACGAGCAGTTCTTC.

In its sample, this clonotype ranks as medium-sized. The chain uses TRBV6-4 and TRBJ2-3, with D possibly matching TRBD2 (6 bases). The CDR3 length is 16 residues. V lost 0 bases to trimming and J lost 3 bases, with 13 bases between them. The germline V gene has CDR1 MRHNA and CDR2 SNTAGT. CDR3 in DNA: TGTGCCAGCAGTGACTCTAGCGGCCGTCCAACAGATACGCAGTATTTT. It codes for CASSDSSGRPTDTQYF.

This chain uses TRBV12-3 or TRBV12-4 with TRBJ2-1, with TRBD2 matching 7 bases. V shed 3 bases and J 7 bases; nucleotides not matched to a gene: 6. This CDR3 contains 14 residues. As DNA, the CDR3 is TGTGCCAGCAGTTTTTGGCGGGAGCGAAATGAGCAGTTCTTC. Its translation: CASSFWRERNEQFF.

This clonotype is termed medium-sized (0.01 to 0.1%). DNA of the CDR3: TGTGCCAGCAGAAGGACAGGGCCGACTGGGTCACCCCTCCACTTT. Amino acids: CASRRTGPTGSPLHF. The chain has TRBV28 and TRBJ1-6, with 8 bases that match TRBD1. CDR1 MDHEN and CDR2 SYDVKM come from the germline V gene. The CDR3 contains 15 residues. The J segment lost 10 bases and the V segment lost 6 bases, leaving 11 bases of the junction unmatched.

This clonotype came up a few times. The rearrangement joins TRBV30 to TRBJ1-1; tentatively, D is TRBD1 (6 bases). The CDR3 totals 14 residues. The V end was cut by 4 bases, the J end by 2 bases, with 14 bases between. CDR1 and CDR2 from the germline V gene are GTSNPN and SVGIG (reference sequence). The CDR3 DNA sequence: TGTGCCTGGACCGCCGGGACATTTAACACTGAAGCTTTCTTT. This codes for CAWTAGTFNTEAFF. Using reference TRBV30 and TRBJ1-1 for the parts outside the CDR3, the full variable domain is SQTIHQWPATLVQPVGSPLSLECTVEGTSNPNLYWYRQAAGRGLQLLFYSVGIGQISSEVPQNLSASRPQDRQFILSSKKLLLSDSGFYLCAWTAGTFNTEAFFGQGTRLTVV.

This clonotype was observed many times. J is TRBJ2-1 and V is TRBV11-2; 7 nucleotides match TRBD2. Germline V gene lookup returns CDR1 SGHAT and CDR2 FQNNGV. The CDR3 sequence is 13 residues long. The V segment lost 5 bases and the J segment 9 bases; nucleotides outside the gene matches: 7. The CDR3 region has the DNA TGTGCCAGCAGCAGGACTACTAGCGTTGAGCAGTTCTTC. Translating gives CASSRTTSVEQFF.

Ten or more counts support this clonotype. The chain employs TRBV19 and TRBJ1-1, with D unresolved. V lost 2 bases and J 8 bases, leaving 12 bases between the germline ends. The CDR3 loop spans 13 amino acids. Germline V CDR1 and CDR2: LNHDA, SQIVND (reference sequence). CDR3 sequence (DNA): TGTGCCAGTAGTATACGGCCGTTTACGGAAGCTTTCTTT. Translation: CASSIRPFTEAFF.

By proportion, this clonotype is medium-sized. The rearrangement uses TRBV6-1 and TRBJ2-6; D is perhaps TRBD1 (5 bases). V lost 4 bases, J lost 0 bases, and 13 bases lay in between. CDR1 is MNHNS and CDR2 is SASEGT in the germline V gene. CDR3 length equals 17 residues. The CDR3 coding sequence is TGTGCCAGCAGTGCTCCAGGGTTTAGCTCTGGGGCCAACGTCCTGACTTTC. This sequence encodes CASSAPGFSSGANVLTF.

Judged by abundance, this clonotype is medium-sized. This chain uses TRBV5-6 with TRBJ2-5; the match to TRBD1 covers 8 bases. The germline gives CDR1 SGHDT, CDR2 YYEEEE. This CDR3 contains 16 residues. V trimming: 2 bases; J trimming: 2 bases; junction bases outside the gene matches: 8. CDR3 residues: CASSLGTGVAQETQYF. Written as DNA, the CDR3 is TGTGCCAGCAGCTTAGGGACAGGCGTCGCACAAGAGACCCAGTACTTC.

By its share, this clonotype is medium-sized (0.01 to 0.1%). The V and J genes are TRBV5-1 and TRBJ1-1; TRBD1 might be the D (6 bases). Germline assignment: CDR1 SGHRS and CDR2 YFSETQ. Trimming cost V 4 bases and J 6 bases, with 22 bases left between them. This CDR3 region has 16 residues. CDR3 DNA sequence: TGCGCCAGCAGCGGGGGAGGGGGACGACGCTTGTCTGAAGCTTTCTTT. It specifies CASSGGGGRRLSEAFF.

This clonotype was observed many times. V gene TRBV5-1 combines with J gene TRBJ2-2; 7 bases map to TRBD2. This CDR3 has 16 amino acids. The germline V gene encodes CDR1 SGHRS and CDR2 YFSETQ. The ends lost 4 bases at V and 0 bases at J; junction bases unmatched: 6. The CDR3 is CASSPQAGTNTGELFF. The CDR3 bases are TGCGCCAGCAGCCCCCAAGCGGGGACGAACACCGGGGAGCTGTTTTTT.

By sample fraction, this clonotype is large (0.1 to 1%). This chain uses TRBV20-1 with TRBJ1-1; 8 bases map to TRBD1. Germline assignment: CDR1 DFQATT and CDR2 SNEGSKA (reference sequence). The CDR3 runs 15 residues. The V gene end was trimmed by 5 bases and the J gene end by 1 base; junction bases not matched to a gene: 9. CDR3 sequence reads: CSASSPGQANTEAFF. The CDR3 nucleotides are TGCAGTGCTTCCAGTCCGGGACAGGCGAACACTGAAGCTTTCTTT.

This clonotype is judged medium-sized. This chain links TRBV20-1 with TRBJ1-5; D might be TRBD1 (6 bases). V was pared by 2 bases and J by 4 bases, with 9 bases between. This CDR3 is built from 13 residues. Germline-derived CDR1 and CDR2 are DFQATT and SNEGSKA (reference sequence). The chain's CDR3 is CSARKQGNQPQHF. The CDR3 DNA is TGCAGTGCTAGAAAGCAGGGGAATCAGCCCCAGCATTTT.

This clonotype appeared many times. The V call is TRBV9, the J call TRBJ2-3; 10 bases fit TRBD2. The CDR3 consists of 15 residues. The V segment lost 4 bases and the J segment 3 bases; nucleotides outside the gene matches: 5. Germline CDR1 is SGDLS and CDR2 is YYNGEE. CDR3 in amino acids: CASSTGTSVTDTQYF. The DNA of the CDR3 is TGTGCCAGCAGCACCGGGACTAGCGTGACAGATACGCAGTATTTT. The variable domain in full, completed from reference TRBV9 and TRBJ2-3, reads DSGVTQTPKHLITATGQRVTLRCSPRSGDLSVYWYQQSLDQGLQFLIQYYNGEERAKGNILERFSAQQFPDLHSELNLSSLELGDSALYFCASSTGTSVTDTQYFGPGTRLTVL.

This clonotype has ten or more counts. The rearrangement links TRBV6-5 to TRBJ2-5; unclear D gene. The CDR3 extends over 15 amino acids. V dropped 5 bases and J dropped 4 bases, with 17 bases sitting between them. The germline V gene encodes CDR1 MNHEY and CDR2 SVGAGI. The CDR3 loop is CASSRPGSLGETQYF. CDR3 nucleotide sequence: TGTGCCAGCAGTCGACCCGGGTCCCTGGGAGAGACCCAGTACTTC.

By sample fraction, this clonotype is medium-sized. The V gene is TRBV6-2 or TRBV6-3, the J gene TRBJ2-1; 7 nucleotides line up with TRBD2. Germline loops: CDR1 MNHEY, CDR2 SVGEGT. Trimming took 6 bases from V and 10 from J; bases not matched to a gene: 9. This CDR3 contains 13 residues. CDR3 DNA sequence: TGTGCCAGCAGGGCGGGAGCTAGGGTGGAGCAGTTCTTC. It yields the protein CASRAGARVEQFF.

By share, this clonotype counts as large. The gene calls are TRBV14 and TRBJ2-3, with 7 nucleotides matching TRBD1. From germline, CDR1 is SGHDN and CDR2 FVKESK. The CDR3 length is 18 residues. J gave up 2 bases and V 0 bases, and 11 bases lay outside the gene matches. The CDR3 here is CASSQELKRTGITDTQYF. The CDR3 nucleotides are TGTGCCAGCAGCCAAGAGTTAAAAAGGACAGGAATCACAGATACGCAGTATTTT.

By proportion, this clonotype is medium-sized. The chain couples TRBV7-2 to TRBJ2-5; D assignment may be TRBD1 or TRBD2 (5 bases each). Trimming removed 5 bases at V and 5 bases at J, with 18 bases between. The length of the CDR3 is 15 residues. Germline V lookup: CDR1 SGHTA, CDR2 FQGNSA. As DNA, the CDR3 is TGTGCCAGCAGCCCCCCAGGGATGGGGGTTGAGACCCAGTACTTC. Translation gives CASSPPGMGVETQYF.

This clonotype is deemed medium-sized. The chain recombines TRBV6-5 with TRBJ2-5; 8 bases are a match to TRBD2. Looked up from germline, CDR1 is MNHEY and CDR2 is SVGAGI. The trim removed 2 bases at V and 5 bases at J, leaving 7 bases unmatched. The CDR3 sequence is 15 residues long. The CDR3: CASSYPAGGMETQYF. CDR3 DNA: TGTGCCAGCAGTTACCCGGCGGGGGGCATGGAGACCCAGTACTTC.

Many counts were recorded for this clonotype. The gene calls are TRBV20-1 and TRBJ2-2; tentative D call: TRBD2 (5 bases). Germline V lookup: CDR1 DFQATT, CDR2 SNEGSKA (reference sequence). Trimming removed 3 bases at V and 8 bases at J, with 16 bases between. The CDR3 runs 14 residues. The CDR3 loop is CSASEGNSAGELFF. The CDR3 nucleotides are TGCAGTGCTAGTGAGGGTAACAGTGCTGGGGAGCTGTTTTTT.

Sample share makes this clonotype medium-sized. The chain combines TRBV6-2 or TRBV6-3 with TRBJ2-7; 8 bases are shared with TRBD1. The CDR3 spans 15 residues. The V gene end was trimmed by 8 bases and the J gene end by 5 bases; junction bases not matched to a gene: 14. CDR1 is MNHEY, CDR2 SVGEGT, per germline. The CDR3 loop reads CASATGTGLLHEQYF. For the CDR3, the DNA is TGTGCCAGCGCAACCGGGACAGGTTTATTGCACGAGCAGTACTTC.

By share of the sample, this clonotype is medium-sized. V and J are TRBV4-3 and TRBJ2-3; D is ambiguous. Germline CDR1 LGHNA, CDR2 YSLEER. This CDR3 has 14 residues. Trimming left V 3 bases short and J 4 bases short, with 11 bases between. CDR3 region: CASSQYSVADTQYF. The CDR3 DNA follows: TGCGCCAGCAGCCAGTACAGCGTGGCAGATACGCAGTATTTT.

This clonotype is labeled medium-sized (0.01 to 0.1%). The chain carries TRBV6-6 and TRBJ2-7; perhaps TRBD2 as D (7 bases). Germline CDR1 and CDR2: MNHNY and SVGAGI (reference sequence). V was pared by 2 bases and J by 5 bases, with 13 bases between. This CDR3 contains 14 residues. The CDR3 loop reads CASSYRGEGNEQYF. The CDR3 region has the DNA TGTGCCAGCAGTTACAGGGGGGAGGGGAACGAGCAGTACTTC.